The T cell receptor beta chain under discussion was sequenced for a study of T-cell reconstitution after alpha-beta-depleted transplantation in children. TCRbeta library preparation incorporated unique molecular identifiers. TCRdb re-called the PCR reads with MiXCR, one entry per CDR3 protein. The top ten hold over 2.5% of the sample, which has 240,000 or so distinct CDR3 sequences, 12% seen once. This clonotype has at least ten counts. The sequence derives from a human donor who donated a stem cell graft to a child with acute lymphoblastic leukemia. The material was PBMCs from the stem cell graft donor, obtained from the stem cell graft.

The CDR3 DNA reads as TGTGCCAGCAGTCCGCAGGGGGTGGCCAAAAACATTCAGTACTTC. Protein product: CASSPQGVAKNIQYF. This sequence joins TRBV27 and TRBJ2-4; TRBD1 matches 7 bases. Germline V gene sequence: CDR1 MNHEY, CDR2 SMNVEV (reference sequence). This CDR3 region has 15 residues. J gave up 1 base and V 5 bases, and 5 bases lay outside the gene matches.